The T cell receptor beta chain under discussion was sequenced for a study of Ad26.COV2.S vaccination and SARS-CoV-2 variants. Study-level points and caveats: The study found higher spike-specific TCR breadth in vaccine than placebo recipients. Possible underestimation of total T cell responses by the TCR breadth and depth analyses was noted.

Measured with immunoSEQ multiplex PCR; TCRdb has only the in-frame clones, and not every one. This table has more than 300,000 clones, around 83% appearing once. The treatment denotes: some 20 received Ad26.COV2.S at low or high dose, single or two shots; about 5 received placebo; per-sample allocation not given. Specimens were obtained on day 63 following the first vaccine or placebo injection. CDR1 is SGHNT and CDR2 is YYREEE in the germline V gene (reference sequence). CDR3 size: 14 residues. Trimming took 3 bases from V and 5 from J; bases not matched to a gene: 7. Comment on this clone: Its matching antigen is unknown.

The gene calls are TRBV5-4 and TRBJ2-5; 7 bases line up with TRBD1. The clonotype originates from a person between 18 and 65 years old who received the Ad26.COV2.S COVID-19 vaccine or a placebo. This material consisted of peripheral blood, taken in a trial of Ad26.COV2.S vaccine versus placebo. CDR3 sequence reads: CASSYLGTEETQYF. CDR3 nucleotide sequence: TGTGCCAGCAGCTACTTAGGGACAGAGGAGACCCAGTACTTC.